The clone carrying this TCR beta chain was observed a handful of times. The antigen is undetermined. The source of the sample is a study of blood T cells in healthy people across ages. Study observations and caveats: Whereas aged donors had fewer naive CD4+ cells, long-lived donors had more of them and higher diversity.

V lost 3 bases, J lost 2 bases, and 9 bases lay in between. Germline V gene data show CDR1 as SGDLS and CDR2 as YYNGEE. This CDR3 is built from 13 residues. A second PCR of about 6 to 11 cycles used a sample-barcoded 5' primer and a J-beta primer mix. TCRdb independently ran MiXCR on the 5' RACE reads; one entry per CDR3 protein. This table has about 970,000 distinct CDR3 sequences, roughly half appearing once. What was sequenced was blood. This TCR was sampled from a woman aged 55-70 years in good health. J is TRBJ2-7 and V is TRBV9; D is ambiguous. DNA for the CDR3: TGTGCCAGCAGCGCGGACCCTGCCTACGAGCAGTACTTC. Translated, it gives CASSADPAYEQYF.